The 20 T cell receptor beta chains below all came from one sample that was sequenced in a study of blood T cell repertoires in COVID-19. Sequenced by immunoSEQ multiplex PCR; TCRdb stores in-frame clones only, minus some. Of fewer than 250,000 clones listed, roughly nine tenths are singletons. The sample comprised peripheral blood. These receptors all stem from a man between 65 and 79 years old with acute or convalescent COVID-19.

The gene calls are TRBV19 and TRBJ1-5; the D is unclear. V lost 7 bases to trimming and J lost 6 bases, with 10 bases between them. Germline values: CDR1 LNHDA, CDR2 SQIVND (reference sequence). The CDR3 is 12 amino acids. CDR3 sequence: CASKEALQPQHF. The CDR3 bases are TGTGCCAGTAAAGAAGCGCTTCAGCCCCAGCATTTT.

This clone has a single count. The V call is TRBV7-2, the J call TRBJ2-7; 10 positions match TRBD1. Germline CDR1 reads SGHTA; CDR2 reads FQGNSA. V was pared by 6 bases and J by 3 bases, with 8 bases of the junction left unmatched. The CDR3 is made up of 15 amino acids. The CDR3 DNA sequence: TGTGCCAGCAGTCTCCCGGGACAGGGGTACTACGAGCAGTACTTC. Protein product: CASSLPGQGYYEQYF.

This clone was counted between two and nine times. The chain employs TRBV3-1 (or the pseudogene TRBV3-2) and TRBJ2-7; perhaps TRBD2 as D (6 bases). V lost 5 bases, J lost 0 bases, and 14 bases lay in between. In germline, CDR1 is LGHDT, CDR2 YNNKEL (reference sequence). This CDR3 has 15 amino acids. Written as DNA, the CDR3 is TGTGCCAGCAGCGCGTCAGACGGGAGCTCCTACGAGCAGTACTTC. It yields the protein CASSASDGSSYEQYF.

The chain links TRBV19 to TRBJ1-2; a possible D gene is TRBD1 (6 bases). V lost 6 bases, J lost 8 bases, and 13 bases lay in between. The CDR3 sequence is 12 residues long. Germline loops: CDR1 LNHDA, CDR2 SQIVND (reference sequence). CDR3 nucleotide sequence: TGTGCCAGTAGAGGGGGACCGGCGGGCTACACCTTC. Translated: CASRGGPAGYTF. Supplemented by reference TRBV19 and TRBJ1-2, the full variable domain reads DGGITQSPKYLFRKEGQNVTLSCEQNLNHDAMYWYRQDPGQGLRLIYYSQIVNDFQKGDIAEGYSVSREKKESFPLTVTSAQKNPTAFYLCASRGGPAGYTFGSGTRLTVV.

In DNA, the CDR3 is TGTGCCAGCAGCGGACTAGCGGGAGTCTTAGGTGAGCAGTTCTTC. Translating gives CASSGLAGVLGEQFF. V and J are TRBV7-3 and TRBJ2-1; 13 bases line up with TRBD2. J was trimmed by 9 bases and V by 5 bases; bases with no gene match: 7. Per the germline V gene, CDR1 is SGHTA and CDR2 is FQGTGA. The CDR3 loop spans 15 amino acids.

The V call is TRBV5-5, the J call TRBJ1-1; no definite D call. V lost 2 bases and J 1 base, leaving 6 bases between the germline ends. Germline CDR1 reads SGHKS; CDR2 reads YYEKEE (reference sequence). This CDR3 has 13 residues. The CDR3 sequence is CASSLMRNTEAFF. The CDR3 DNA sequence: TGTGCCAGCAGCTTAATGAGGAACACTGAAGCTTTCTTT.

The chain joins TRBV11-2 to TRBJ2-5; perhaps TRBD2 as D (6 bases). V shed 5 bases and J shed 4 bases, with 11 bases lying between them. The CDR3 is 13 amino acids. Germline-derived CDR1 and CDR2 are SGHAT and FQNNGV. The CDR3 coding sequence is TGTGCCAGCAGCCCGGGAGCACGAGAGACCCAGTACTTC. This encodes CASSPGARETQYF.

The rearrangement uses TRBV7-9 and TRBJ1-4, with 8 bases matching TRBD1. V gave up 6 bases and J gave up 0 bases; unmatched junction bases: 3. The CDR3 has 15 amino acids. Per the germline V gene, CDR1 is SEHNR and CDR2 is FQNEAQ (reference sequence). The CDR3 is CASSRTGTTNEKLFF. The CDR3 region has the DNA TGTGCCAGCAGTCGGACAGGGACAACTAATGAAAAACTGTTTTTT.

This clone appeared a single time. The chain carries TRBV21-1 and TRBJ2-5; TRBD1 is the table's D call and was not checked against the DNA. TRBV21-1 is flagged as a pseudogene. This CDR3 is 16 amino acids long. The CDR3 spells CASSHADRVPQETQYF. The CDR3 nucleotides read TGTGCCAGCAGCCACGCGGACAGGGTTCCACAAGAGACCCAGTACTTC.

J is TRBJ1-2 and V is TRBV6-2 or TRBV6-3, with a tentative D call TRBD1 (6 bases). The germline V gene has CDR1 MNHEY and CDR2 SVGEGT. This CDR3 is 13 amino acids long. The V end lost 5 bases, the J end lost 4 bases, and 11 bases lay between the germline ends. The CDR3 protein is CASSQQGSYGYTF. Written as DNA, the CDR3 is TGTGCCAGCAGTCAACAGGGTTCCTATGGCTACACCTTC.

A single count supports this clone. The CDR3, as DNA: TGTGCTAGTGGGCTTAGCTACAATGAGCAGTTCTTC. The encoded protein is CASGLSYNEQFF. The chain employs TRBV12-5 and TRBJ2-1; D gene uncertain. The germline gives CDR1 LGHNT, CDR2 FRNRAP. The V gene lost 6 bases and the J gene lost 3 bases, with 6 bases spanning the gap. CDR3 length equals 12 residues. Full variable domain (missing parts from reference TRBV12-5 and TRBJ2-1): DARVTQTPRHKVTEMGQEVTMRCQPILGHNTVFWYRQTMMQGLELLAYFRNRAPLDDSGMPKDRFSAEMPDATLATLKIQPSEPRDSAVYFCASGLSYNEQFFGPGTRLTVL.

The chain recombines TRBV19 with TRBJ2-7; maybe TRBD2 (7 bases). Germline V lookup: CDR1 LNHDA, CDR2 SQIVND (reference sequence). V was cut by 3 bases and J by 2 bases, with 14 bases left in between. There are 15 residues in the CDR3. CDR3 DNA sequence: TGTGCCAGTAGTATTGAGGGGGGGCTCGCCTACGAGCAGTACTTC. Residues: CASSIEGGLAYEQYF.

This clone was seen once. V gene TRBV19 combines with J gene TRBJ1-5; D is uncertain. Trimming took 8 bases from V and 0 from J, leaving 14 bases between them. The CDR3 sequence is 15 residues long. Germline V gene data show CDR1 as LNHDA and CDR2 as SQIVND (reference sequence). CDR3 protein: CASRKGTASNQPQHF. CDR3 nucleotides: TGTGCCAGTCGGAAAGGAACAGCTAGCAATCAGCCCCAGCATTTT.

This chain links TRBV14 with TRBJ1-1; tentative D call: TRBD1 (5 bases). The ends were cut back, 2 bases at V and 5 bases at J, with 12 bases in the middle. This CDR3 contains 14 residues. Germline lookup yields CDR1 SGHDN and CDR2 FVKESK. The CDR3: CASSQIGGRTEAFF. The CDR3 region has the DNA TGTGCCAGCAGCCAAATTGGGGGGAGGACTGAAGCTTTCTTT.

V usage is TRBV6-1 and J usage is TRBJ2-1; 7 bases align to TRBD1. Germline values: CDR1 MNHNS, CDR2 SASEGT. This CDR3 is built from 16 residues. V lost 4 bases, J lost 6 bases, and 12 bases stayed unmatched. CDR3 bases: TGTGCCAGCAGTGGTCGGTTAGGGGGCACGGGCAATGAGCAGTTCTTC. This translates into CASSGRLGGTGNEQFF.

With regard to this clone: The sample carries other DNA sequences with the same CDR3. This chain uses TRBV18 with TRBJ1-1, with D tentatively TRBD1 (5 bases). Looked up from germline, CDR1 is KGHSH and CDR2 is LQKENI. Trimming left V 2 bases short and J 1 base short, with 5 bases between. The CDR3 spans 13 residues. This CDR3 reads CASSPGQNTEAFF. The CDR3 DNA sequence: TGTGCCAGCTCACCAGGACAGAACACTGAAGCTTTCTTT. The complete variable domain, with remaining parts taken from reference TRBV18 and TRBJ1-1, reads NAGVMQNPRHLVRRRGQEARLRCSPMKGHSHVYWYRQLPEEGLKFMVYLQKENIIDESGMPKERFSAEFPKEGPSILRIQQVVRGDSAAYFCASSPGQNTEAFFGQGTRLTVV.

The gene calls are TRBV24-1 and TRBJ2-1, with D perhaps matching TRBD1 (6 bases). Germline V lookup: CDR1 KGHDR, CDR2 SFDVKD. Trimming left V 7 bases short and J 10 bases short, with 16 bases between. The length of the CDR3 is 13 residues. The CDR3, as DNA: TGTGCCACCAGACCCCCTAAGGGGGAGGAGCAGTTCTTC. Amino acid sequence: CATRPPKGEEQFF.

This clone came up a few times. The chain carries TRBV11-2 and TRBJ2-3; 8 bases agree with TRBD2. Germline V gene lookup returns CDR1 SGHAT and CDR2 FQNNGV. Trimming took 5 bases from V and 1 from J; bases not matched to a gene: 11. There are 17 residues in the CDR3. The CDR3 here is CASSARLASAGTDTQYF. The CDR3 bases are TGTGCCAGCAGCGCCCGACTAGCGTCGGCTGGCACAGATACGCAGTATTTT.

The genes are TRBV19 and TRBJ1-5; D is undetermined. Germline assignment: CDR1 LNHDA and CDR2 SQIVND (reference sequence). The CDR3 sequence is 16 residues long. Deletions cut 1 base from V and 0 bases from J, with 10 bases between. CDR3 region: CASSIGRNPSNQPQHF. DNA of the CDR3: TGTGCCAGTAGTATAGGGAGAAATCCTAGCAATCAGCCCCAGCATTTT.

The chain has TRBV9 and TRBJ1-3; D may be TRBD1 (5 bases). Germline loops: CDR1 SGDLS, CDR2 YYNGEE. Deletions cut 0 bases from V and 1 base from J, with 11 bases between. The length of the CDR3 is 16 residues. CDR3 nucleotide sequence: TGTGCCAGCAGCGTAGCAGGGCCGGAGTCTGGAAACACCATATATTTT. Translating gives CASSVAGPESGNTIYF.